The clone carrying this T cell receptor (beta chain) was observed a handful of times. Here immunoSEQ multiplex PCR was the method, and the copy in TCRdb shows in-frame clones only, minus some. The repertoire holds over 100,000 clones, with 91% as singletons. The data were obtained in a study of blood T cell repertoires in COVID-19. Trimming removed 4 bases from V and 1 base from J, with 11 bases in between. CDR3 length equals 14 residues. Looked up from germline, CDR1 is SGHRS and CDR2 is YFSETQ. The source of this sequence is a man younger than 35 with acute or convalescent COVID-19. V gene TRBV5-1 combines with J gene TRBJ1-1; a possible D gene is TRBD1 (6 bases). Sequenced sample: peripheral blood. The CDR3 region is CASSATGTNTEAFF. The CDR3 DNA sequence: TGCGCCAGCAGCGCTACAGGGACGAACACTGAAGCTTTCTTT.